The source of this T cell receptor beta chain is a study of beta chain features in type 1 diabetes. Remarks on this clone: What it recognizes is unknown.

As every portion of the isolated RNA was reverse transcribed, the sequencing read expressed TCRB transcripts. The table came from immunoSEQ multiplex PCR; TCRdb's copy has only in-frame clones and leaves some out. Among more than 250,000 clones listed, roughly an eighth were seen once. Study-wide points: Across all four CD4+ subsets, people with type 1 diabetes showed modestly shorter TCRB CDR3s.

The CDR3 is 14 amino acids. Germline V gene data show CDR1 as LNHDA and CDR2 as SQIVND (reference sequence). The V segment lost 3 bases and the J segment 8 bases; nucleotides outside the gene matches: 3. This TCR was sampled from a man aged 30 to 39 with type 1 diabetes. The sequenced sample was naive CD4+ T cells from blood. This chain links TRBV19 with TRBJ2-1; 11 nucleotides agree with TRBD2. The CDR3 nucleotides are TGTGCCAGTAGTATTCTAGCGGGAGGCCATGAGCAGTTCTTC. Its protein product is CASSILAGGHEQFF.